This T cell receptor (beta chain) was identified during a study of blood T cell repertoires in COVID-19 (dated by TCRdb to 2020 to 2022). Context from the whole study: Collaborator samples came from the United States, Italy and Spain and covered acute and convalescent phases of COVID-19. The prospective study material was composed of cDNA or gDNA derived from T cells, B-cell-depleted T cells, or PBMCs. Deeply sampled blood TCRbeta repertoires from subjects exposed to, actively infected with, or recovered from COVID-19 were included in the dataset. A freely available public database, intended as a resource for researchers studying the immune response to SARS-CoV-2, is where the repertoires were released. The samples were drawn from the first 160 participants of the ongoing ImmuneRACE study and from 1,200 or so subjects provided by 6 global collaborators. A de-identified subject ID, COVID-19 status, age in years and sex were almost always included in the sample metadata. Where available, HLA class I and class II types were taken from metadata supplied by the sample provider and were not determined by assay-based typing.

TCRbeta CDR3 regions were amplified from genomic DNA by means of the immunoSEQ Assay, a bias-controlled multiplex PCR. Processing in the source paper ran as follows. The number of nucleated cells in each sample was estimated from the amplification of reference gene primers within the assay. To quantify the absolute abundance of each unique TCRbeta CDR3 rearrangement, sequence reads were collapsed and filtered. For each sample, productive Simpson clonality was calculated as the square root of Simpson's diversity index across productive rearrangements. TCRdb retrieved this table from immuneACCESS and kept in-frame rearrangements only. Not all clones are present; in checked studies, unresolved V genes account for under half, and no reason is known for the remainder. From that table come the V and J calls and clone size; the DNA was used to work out D and trimming. This sample holds about 240,000 clones; around 82% were observed only once. Jointly, the top ten make up 3% to 4.5% of the sample.

V loses 1 base, J loses 13 bases, and the germline ends lie 13 bases apart. The CDR3 goes from the cysteine to the phenylalanine over 12 residues. The retained sequence is limited to the CDR3, 36 bases, with the frame set at the first base. Per the germline V gene, MNHNS is the CDR1 and SASEGT is the CDR2. This clone was counted between two and nine times. Its target antigen remains unknown. One base away there is no much larger clone; base qualities are not given. Enrolling through a virtual design, the prospective study's participants ranged in age from roughly 18 to 89 years and lived across roughly 24 United States geographic areas. Cohort assignment in the prospective study relied on participant-reported clinical history from a screening survey and a study questionnaire. Exposed participants were defined as having been in contact with someone with a PCR-confirmed or clinician-diagnosed COVID-19 case within 2 weeks of study entry. In the prospective study, whole blood, serum and a nasopharyngeal or oropharyngeal swab were collected from each participant by mobile phlebotomists. Additional blood draws and questionnaires over a 2-month period could optionally be provided by prospective study participants. Before DNA extraction, prospective study blood samples were shipped either frozen or at room temperature.

General study outcomes and caveats: The quantity of clinical and demographic metadata differed by source and by participant and was supplied without curation.

The sequence derives from a woman aged 40-49 years who had been exposed to COVID-19. Recombination connected TRBV6-1 to TRBJ2-5; TRBD2 is perhaps the D gene, given 5 matching bases. The sequenced sample consisted of PBMCs or T cells enriched from blood (not recorded which). The sequenced DNA: TGTGCCAGCAGTGAAGGATGGGCGGGTTCGTACTTC. Its translation is CASSEGWAGSYF.